This T cell receptor (beta chain) emerged from a study of blood T cell repertoires in COVID-19. On the study more broadly: COVID-19 samples, acute and convalescent, were from the United States, Italy and Spain. PBMCs, B-cell-depleted T cells, or T cells were the source of the cDNA or gDNA that made up the material.

As processed by the authors: Reference gene primer amplification in the assay estimated nucleated cell counts. Measured with immunoSEQ multiplex PCR; TCRdb has only the in-frame clones, and not every one. V and J calls and clone size come straight from that table; D and trimming were deduced from the DNA. The sample yields hundreds of thousands of clones, approximately 90% seen once. Germline trimming cut 2 bases from V and 3 bases from J; bases unmatched to any gene: 2. CDR1 is LNHNV and CDR2 is YYDKDF in the germline V gene (reference sequence). The CDR3 loop spans 14 amino acids. This chain joins TRBV15 and TRBJ2-7; 9 nucleotides line up with TRBD1. This sequence was found in a woman aged 45 to 65 with COVID-19, enrolled during active disease. The sample was peripheral blood. The CDR3 nucleotides are TGTGCCACCAGCAGACTGGGACAGGGCTACGAGCAGTACTTC. Translating gives CATSRLGQGYEQYF.